This T cell receptor (beta chain) is from a study of OX40 agonist ivuxolimab in advanced cancers. Study context: Patients were given ivuxolimab, an antibody that agonizes OX40 (CD134). Broader study findings: There were, on average, more expanded clones in CD8+ T cells than in CD4+. Researchers did not establish what antigens the expanded peripheral T cells target. Partial responders receiving 0.1-3.0 mg/kg showed among the lowest clonal expansion.

In germline, CDR1 is MNHEY, CDR2 SVGAGI. The CDR3 loop spans 13 amino acids. The V gene end was trimmed by 6 bases and the J gene end by 7 bases; junction bases not matched to a gene: 7. Note on this clone: Its antigen is undetermined.

Here immunoSEQ multiplex PCR was the method, and the copy in TCRdb shows in-frame clones only, minus some. Of tens of thousands of clones in the sample, approximately 86% were seen once. Sequencing was performed on CD4+ or CD8+ T cells sorted from blood, taken in a trial of the OX40 agonist ivuxolimab. The source is an adult with an advanced solid tumor such as melanoma, head and neck, liver or kidney cancer. This sequence joins TRBV6-5 and TRBJ1-1; 8 nucleotides line up with TRBD1. The CDR3 is CASSRTGNGEAFF. CDR3 DNA sequence: TGTGCCAGCAGCAGGACAGGGAACGGTGAAGCTTTCTTT.